This T cell receptor (beta chain) is from a study of blood T cell repertoires in COVID-19. Study context: Samples taken during acute and convalescent COVID-19 were collected in the United States, Italy and Spain.

In the authors' workflow: Counts of nucleated cells, estimated from reference gene primer amplification, were obtained. Sequenced by immunoSEQ multiplex PCR; TCRdb stores in-frame clones only, minus some. That table furnishes V, J and clone size, whereas the DNA furnished D and trimming. The repertoire includes about 140,000 clones, approximately 84% of them detected once, and 1.5% to 2% sits in the top ten. With 2 bases clipped from V and 1 base from J, the junction kept 5 bases outside the gene matches. The CDR3 totals 15 residues. Germline V gives CDR1 GTSNPN, CDR2 SVGIG (reference sequence). Participants were aged about 18 to 95 years, lived in 25 or so US areas, and enrolled virtually. Up to 2 weeks before entering the study, exposed participants had met a COVID-19 case.

What was sequenced was PBMCs or T cells enriched from blood (not recorded which). This clonotype was sampled from a woman younger than 35 who had been exposed to COVID-19. This chain links TRBV30 with TRBJ2-3; TRBD2 agrees at 8 bases. CDR3 sequence: CAWSYLTSGTDTQYF. The DNA of the CDR3 is TGTGCCTGGAGTTATTTGACTAGCGGCACAGATACGCAGTATTTT.